The clone carrying this TCR beta chain was counted at least ten times. Its antigen is undetermined. The junction and the germline gene differ at one end; a read error may be behind it. This sample stems from a study of metastatic and nonmetastatic thyroid tumors. Ahead of thyroid surgery, no patient had received treatment of any kind. Looked up from germline, CDR1 is SGDLS and CDR2 is YYNGEE. This CDR3 has 14 residues. Study findings and constraints: Benign nodules reportedly had significantly lower TCR beta diversity than malignant thyroid tumors in blood and tumor.

With MiXCR, TCRdb reprocessed the PCR reads. The sample holds approximately 25,000 clones, roughly 13% seen once. This rearrangement joins TRBV9 to TRBJ1-3; the D is unclear. The source material was blood. This receptor was obtained from a female donor with papillary thyroid cancer or a benign thyroid nodule (not recorded which). Some clones in this sample may be carry-over from other donors' samples. The CDR3 spells CTSSVDFSGNTIYF. The CDR3 coding sequence is TGTACCAGCAGCGTCGATTTCTCTGGAAACACCATATATTTT.